The 26 T cell receptor beta chains below were found in one sample sequenced in a study of response to subunit inactivated influenza vaccine. In TCRdb, the RT-PCR reads were re-called with MiXCR into one record per CDR3 protein. The profile covers about 500,000 distinct CDR3 sequences, with 10% to 15% appearing a single time and around 13% taken by the ten largest. Sequencing used PBMCs from blood, obtained roughly 46 days after vaccination. The receptors were sampled from a man aged 45-65 years who received an inactivated influenza vaccine.

This clonotype was seen repeatedly, ten times or more. The V and J genes are TRBV20-1 and TRBJ2-3; maybe TRBD2 (6 bases). The CDR3 is 14 amino acids. V was trimmed by 4 bases and J by 6 bases, leaving 17 bases between them. CDR1 and CDR2 from the germline V gene are DFQATT and SNEGSKA (reference sequence). The CDR3 loop is CSAMEGPPGDTQYF. Here the CDR3 DNA reads TGCAGTGCTATGGAGGGGCCCCCTGGCGATACGCAGTATTTT.

This clonotype has only a few counts. The genes are TRBV6-2 or TRBV6-3 and TRBJ2-5, with D unclear. The CDR3 spans 16 residues. CDR1 is MNHEY, CDR2 SVGEGT, per germline. V lost 0 bases to trimming and J lost 1 base, with 12 bases between them. The CDR3 DNA reads as TGTGCCAGCAGTTACTCGACTCAGGAAGTCCAAGAGACCCAGTACTTC. It is translated as CASSYSTQEVQETQYF.

V is TRBV6-2 or TRBV6-3 and J is TRBJ1-2; D is perhaps TRBD1 (5 bases). CDR1 and CDR2 from the germline V gene are MNHEY and SVGEGT. The CDR3 is made up of 13 amino acids. Trimming left V 4 bases short and J 6 bases short, with 12 bases between. The CDR3 sequence: CASSFRGRDGYTF. CDR3 DNA sequence: TGTGCCAGCAGTTTTCGAGGCAGGGATGGCTACACCTTC.

This clonotype was counted ten times or more. The CDR3 spells CASGHGRNEKLFF. Here the CDR3 DNA reads TGTGCCAGCGGCCATGGGCGGAATGAAAAACTGTTTTTT. This chain joins TRBV12-3 or TRBV12-4 and TRBJ1-4; the D is unclear. The germline V and J ends were trimmed by 8 bases and 5 bases, with 12 bases remaining between them. This CDR3 has 13 residues.

There are a few counts of this clonotype. The genes are TRBV7-9 and TRBJ2-2; possibly TRBD2 for D (6 bases). Germline assignment: CDR1 SEHNR and CDR2 FQNEAQ (reference sequence). Between the trimmed V and J ends, which lost 8 bases and 9 bases, there was a span of 10 bases. This CDR3 has 11 amino acids. CDR3 in DNA: TGTGCCAGCGGACGGGGGTGGGAGCTGTTTTTT. It specifies CASGRGWELFF.

This clonotype has a handful of counts. This chain uses TRBV11-2 with TRBJ2-6, with D possibly being TRBD1 (5 bases). V was trimmed by 4 bases and J by 1 base, leaving 14 bases between them. This CDR3 spans 17 amino acids. Germline lookup yields CDR1 SGHAT and CDR2 FQNNGV. CDR3 bases: TGTGCCAGCAGCTCGAGATCGACAGCTTCTGGGGCCAACGTCCTGACTTTC. It translates to CASSSRSTASGANVLTF.

The chain carries TRBV7-6 and TRBJ2-3; 11 bases are shared with TRBD2. The V gene's germline CDR1 is SGHVS and CDR2 FNYEAQ. The CDR3 consists of 15 residues. After removal of 4 bases from V and 6 bases from J, the junction contained 6 bases not matched to a gene. The CDR3: CASSSLSGGADTQYF. CDR3 bases: TGTGCCAGCAGCTCGCTTAGCGGGGGGGCTGATACGCAGTATTTT.

This clonotype was recorded at least ten times. V is TRBV28 and J is TRBJ2-7; D is undetermined. CDR1 and CDR2 (germline): MDHEN, SYDVKM. V dropped 3 bases and J dropped 3 bases, with 6 bases sitting between them. The length of the CDR3 is 12 residues. In DNA, the CDR3 is TGTGCCAGCAGTTTCGTTCGCTACGAGCAGTACTTC. Protein sequence: CASSFVRYEQYF. The full variable domain, in which reference TRBV28 and TRBJ2-7 provide the parts outside the CDR3, is DVKVTQSSRYLVKRTGEKVFLECVQDMDHENMFWYRQDPGLGLRLIYFSYDVKMKEKGDIPEGYSVSREKKERFSLILESASTNQTSMYLCASSFVRYEQYFGPGTRLTVT.

This clonotype occurred many times. V usage is TRBV29-1 and J usage is TRBJ1-2, with D maybe TRBD1 (6 bases). This CDR3 is 11 amino acids long. The V end was cut by 4 bases, the J end by 9 bases, with 12 bases between. The V gene's germline CDR1 is SQVTM and CDR2 ANQGSEA. The CDR3 DNA is TGCAGCGTTGTCGGAGGGGGTAGCTACACCTTC. As protein: CSVVGGGSYTF.

The chain couples TRBV3-1 to TRBJ2-1; weak D call: TRBD1 (5 bases). This CDR3 contains 13 residues. Per germline, CDR1 LGHDT and CDR2 YNNKEL (reference sequence). The V gene lost 5 bases and the J gene lost 4 bases, with 9 bases spanning the gap. The CDR3 DNA is TGTGCCAGCAGCACGGACAAGTACAATGAGCAGTTCTTC. This gives the protein CASSTDKYNEQFF.

This clonotype showed up just a few times. V usage is TRBV6-1 and J usage is TRBJ2-1, with 10 bases that match TRBD2. The CDR3 has 15 amino acids. Germline V gives CDR1 MNHNS, CDR2 SASEGT. Trimming took 9 bases from V and 5 from J; bases not matched to a gene: 10. The CDR3 DNA sequence: TGTGCCAGTCGGTCCTCGGGACTAGCGCACAATGAGCAGTTCTTC. Protein sequence: CASRSSGLAHNEQFF.

The genes are TRBV25-1 and TRBJ1-5; D uncertain. Between the trimmed V and J ends, which lost 2 bases and 6 bases, there was a span of 8 bases. The CDR3 contains 13 residues. Germline V gene sequence: CDR1 MGHDK, CDR2 SYGVNS. The DNA for the CDR3 is TGTGCCAGCAGTGAAGGTCTATCTCAGCCCCAGCATTTT. It specifies CASSEGLSQPQHF.

The sample holds a few counts of this clonotype. The J gene is TRBJ1-4, the V gene TRBV10-3, with unresolved D. Germline lookup yields CDR1 ENHRY and CDR2 SYGVKD. This CDR3 has 12 residues. Trimming stripped 11 bases from V and 0 bases from J, with 7 bases between. The CDR3 sequence: CACGATNEKLFF. Written as DNA, the CDR3 is TGTGCCTGTGGTGCAACTAATGAAAAACTGTTTTTT.

This clonotype was counted between two and nine times. The V gene is TRBV12-3 or TRBV12-4, the J gene TRBJ2-1; 13 bases agree with TRBD2. This CDR3 comprises 14 residues. J gave up 10 bases and V 5 bases, and 5 bases lay outside the gene matches. This CDR3 reads CASSPGTSGAEQFF. CDR3 sequence (DNA): TGTGCCAGCAGTCCCGGGACTAGCGGGGCCGAGCAGTTCTTC.

V and J are TRBV18 and TRBJ2-2; perhaps D is TRBD1 or TRBD2 (5 bases each). V lost 7 bases, J lost 2 bases, and 11 bases lay in between. Germline V gene sequence: CDR1 KGHSH, CDR2 LQKENI. The CDR3 has 14 amino acids. The CDR3 nucleotides read TGTGCCAGCTTCATCGGGGCTAACACCGGGGAGCTGTTTTTT. Translating gives CASFIGANTGELFF.

The V gene is TRBV19, the J gene TRBJ2-7, with TRBD1 matching 9 bases. The V and J ends lost 4 bases and 4 bases, in that order; junction bases with no gene match: 8. Looked up from germline, CDR1 is LNHDA and CDR2 is SQIVND (reference sequence). The CDR3 is 15 residues long. The CDR3 spells CASSTTGTGLYEQYF. CDR3 DNA sequence: TGTGCCAGTAGTACGACCGGGACAGGGCTTTACGAGCAGTACTTC.

The chain is built from TRBV7-2 and TRBJ1-1; D gene ambiguous. V was shortened by 0 bases and J by 8 bases, with 10 bases between the two germline ends. Germline lookup yields CDR1 SGHTA and CDR2 FQGNSA. This CDR3 contains 13 residues. CDR3 protein: CASSLAETPEAFF. The CDR3 region has the DNA TGTGCCAGCAGCTTAGCGGAAACACCAGAAGCTTTCTTT.

This clonotype was counted between two and nine times. V usage is TRBV20-1 and J usage is TRBJ2-5, with 10 bases that match TRBD2. Losses at the gene ends were 5 bases for V and 1 base for J; bases not matched to a gene: 13. Germline V CDR1 and CDR2: DFQATT, SNEGSKA (reference sequence). The CDR3 length is 17 residues. CDR3 nucleotide sequence: TGCAGTGCTCCGATAGCGGGAGGCACCTCCACCCAAGAGACCCAGTACTTC. It specifies CSAPIAGGTSTQETQYF.

This clonotype has more than one count but fewer than ten. The chain employs TRBV5-1 and TRBJ1-2; D unresolved. Germline loops: CDR1 SGHRS, CDR2 YFSETQ. V was shortened by 0 bases and J by 1 base, with 13 bases between the two germline ends. CDR3 length equals 16 residues. Here the CDR3 DNA reads TGCGCCAGCAGCTTGGCCAAGGGTCATGATAACTATGGCTACACCTTC. It codes for CASSLAKGHDNYGYTF. The variable domain in full, with the rest retrieved from reference TRBV5-1 and TRBJ1-2, is KAGVTQTPRYLIKTRGQQVTLSCSPISGHRSVSWYQQTPGQGLQFLFEYFSETQRNKGNFPGRFSGRQFSNSRSEMNVSTLELGDSALYLCASSLAKGHDNYGYTFGSGTRLTVV.

The genes are TRBV5-1 and TRBJ1-1; possible D gene TRBD1, 6 bases. The CDR3 spans 16 residues. Germline CDR1 is SGHRS and CDR2 is YFSETQ. The V and J ends lost 3 bases and 4 bases respectively, with 19 bases between them. CDR3 DNA: TGCGCCAGCAGCTATACGCTCGGGGGGCGAGGCACTGAAGCTTTCTTT. Residues: CASSYTLGGRGTEAFF.

This clonotype has ten or more counts. The gene calls are TRBV6-1 and TRBJ2-6; tentatively, D is TRBD1 (5 bases). Germline lookup yields CDR1 MNHNS and CDR2 SASEGT. V dropped 5 bases and J dropped 0 bases, with 8 bases sitting between them. The CDR3 covers 15 residues. Written as DNA, the CDR3 is TGTGCCAGCAGTAGGGGCCTCTCTGGGGCCAACGTCCTGACTTTC. Its protein is CASSRGLSGANVLTF.

Details on this clonotype: One end of the junction does not line up with germline, which may come from a read error. The chain links TRBV20-1 to TRBJ2-3, with 10 nucleotides matching TRBD2. CDR1 is DFQATT, CDR2 SNEGSKA, per germline (reference sequence). The CDR3 consists of 12 residues. The CDR3 nucleotides read TGCAGTGCTAGAGCTGGGGGACTAGCGCTAAACTTT. Its translation: CSARAGGLALNF.

This chain joins TRBV18 and TRBJ2-7, with D perhaps matching TRBD2 (6 bases). This CDR3 has 14 amino acids. The ends were cut back, 2 bases at V and 6 bases at J, with 14 bases in the middle. Germline CDR1 reads KGHSH; CDR2 reads LQKENI. CDR3 residues: CASSPSVQGGEQYF. CDR3 coding DNA: TGTGCCAGCTCACCATCCGTTCAGGGAGGCGAGCAGTACTTC. The complete variable domain, with remaining parts taken from reference TRBV18 and TRBJ2-7, reads NAGVMQNPRHLVRRRGQEARLRCSPMKGHSHVYWYRQLPEEGLKFMVYLQKENIIDESGMPKERFSAEFPKEGPSILRIQQVVRGDSAAYFCASSPSVQGGEQYFGPGTRLTVT.

This clonotype was counted between two and nine times. The chain has TRBV6-2 or TRBV6-3 and TRBJ2-7; 8 bases fit TRBD2. This CDR3 is built from 16 residues. Per germline, CDR1 MNHEY and CDR2 SVGEGT. The J segment lost 2 bases and the V segment lost 8 bases, leaving 14 bases of the junction unmatched. The CDR3 bases are TGTGCCAGCCGAAAGGACTCTAGCGGGCTCGCCTACGAGCAGTACTTC. Amino acid sequence: CASRKDSSGLAYEQYF.

This clonotype was recorded at least ten times. The rearrangement links TRBV7-9 to TRBJ2-1, with 10 nucleotides matching TRBD2. The V gene's germline CDR1 is SEHNR and CDR2 FQNEAQ (reference sequence). CDR3 length: 15 residues. Trimming removed 4 bases from V and 3 bases from J; junction bases left unmatched: 3. The CDR3 spells CASSYIAGGYNEQFF. As DNA, the CDR3 is TGTGCCAGCAGCTATATAGCGGGGGGCTACAATGAGCAGTTCTTC.

The sample holds a few counts of this clonotype. The chain uses TRBV4-3 and TRBJ2-1, with TRBD2 as a possible D gene (6 bases). V was clipped by 0 bases and J by 4 bases, with 13 bases between them. The germline V gene has CDR1 LGHNA and CDR2 YSLEER. The CDR3 is 16 amino acids. The CDR3 region is CASSQDTGRRYNEQFF. The CDR3 nucleotides are TGCGCCAGCAGCCAAGATACCGGGAGACGGTACAATGAGCAGTTCTTC.